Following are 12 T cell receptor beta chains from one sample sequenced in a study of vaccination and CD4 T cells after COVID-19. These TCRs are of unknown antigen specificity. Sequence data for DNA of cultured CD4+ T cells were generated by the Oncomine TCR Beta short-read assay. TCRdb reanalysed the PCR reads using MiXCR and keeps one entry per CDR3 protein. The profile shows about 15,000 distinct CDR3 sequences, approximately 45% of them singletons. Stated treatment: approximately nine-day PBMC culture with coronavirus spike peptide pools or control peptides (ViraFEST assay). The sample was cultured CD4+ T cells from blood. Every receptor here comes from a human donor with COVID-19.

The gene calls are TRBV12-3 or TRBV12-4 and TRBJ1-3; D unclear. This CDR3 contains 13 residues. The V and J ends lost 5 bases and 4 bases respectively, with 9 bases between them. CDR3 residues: CASSPALGNTIYF. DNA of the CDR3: TGTGCCAGCAGTCCCGCTCTCGGAAACACCATATATTTT.

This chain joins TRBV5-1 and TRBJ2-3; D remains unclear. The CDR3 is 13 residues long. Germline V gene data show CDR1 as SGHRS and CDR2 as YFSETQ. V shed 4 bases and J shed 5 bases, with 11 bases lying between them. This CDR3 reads CASSRYEIDTQYF. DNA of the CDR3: TGCGCCAGCAGCAGATATGAAATAGATACGCAGTATTTT.

The CDR3 nucleotides read TGTGCCATCAGTGCATCGGACGGACTTATTAACTATGGCTACACCTTC. Residues: CAISASDGLINYGYTF. The chain joins TRBV10-3 to TRBJ1-2; no clear D gene. The CDR3 totals 16 residues. V was trimmed by 4 bases and J by 1 base, leaving 16 bases between them. Germline V gene data show CDR1 as ENHRY and CDR2 as SYGVKD.

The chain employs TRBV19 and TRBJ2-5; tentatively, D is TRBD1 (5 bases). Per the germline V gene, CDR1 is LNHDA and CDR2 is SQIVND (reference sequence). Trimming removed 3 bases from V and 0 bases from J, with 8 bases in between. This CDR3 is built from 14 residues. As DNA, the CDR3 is TGTGCCAGTAGTATGCAGGGCAACCAAGAGACCCAGTACTTC. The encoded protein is CASSMQGNQETQYF.

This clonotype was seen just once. CDR3: CASSGARGPYEQYF. CDR3 bases: TGTGCCAGCAGTGGGGCCAGGGGCCCCTACGAGCAGTACTTC. The chain links TRBV27 to TRBJ2-7; possible D gene TRBD1, 6 bases. CDR3 length: 14 amino acids. CDR1 is MNHEY and CDR2 is SMNVEV in the germline V gene (reference sequence). The germline V and J ends were trimmed by 5 bases and 2 bases, with 13 bases remaining between them.

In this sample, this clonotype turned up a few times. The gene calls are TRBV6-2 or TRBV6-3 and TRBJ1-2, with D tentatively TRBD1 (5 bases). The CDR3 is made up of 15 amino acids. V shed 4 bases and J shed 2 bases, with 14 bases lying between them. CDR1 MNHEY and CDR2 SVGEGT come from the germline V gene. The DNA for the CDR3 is TGTGCCAGCAGTTTCAGGGTCCCAGGGAACTATGGCTACACCTTC. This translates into CASSFRVPGNYGYTF.

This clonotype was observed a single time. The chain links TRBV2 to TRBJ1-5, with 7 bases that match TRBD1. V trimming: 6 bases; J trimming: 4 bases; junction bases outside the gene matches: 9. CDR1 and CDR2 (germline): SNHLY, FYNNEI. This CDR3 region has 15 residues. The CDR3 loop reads CASRGSGQQNQPQHF. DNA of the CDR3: TGTGCCAGCAGAGGCTCGGGACAGCAAAATCAGCCCCAGCATTTT.

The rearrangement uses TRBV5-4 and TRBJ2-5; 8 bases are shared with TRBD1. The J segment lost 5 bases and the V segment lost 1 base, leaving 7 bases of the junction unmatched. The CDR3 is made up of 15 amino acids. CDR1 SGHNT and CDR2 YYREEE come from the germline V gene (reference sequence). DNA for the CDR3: TGTGCCAGCAGCTTGCCGAGACAGGGGTGGGAGACCCAGTACTTC. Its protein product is CASSLPRQGWETQYF.

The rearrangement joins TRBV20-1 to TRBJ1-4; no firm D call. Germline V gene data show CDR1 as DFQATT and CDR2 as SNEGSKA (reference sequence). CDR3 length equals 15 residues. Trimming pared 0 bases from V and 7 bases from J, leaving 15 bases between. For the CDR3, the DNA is TGCAGTGCTAGAGATGTGAAACAGCGAGGTGAAAAACTGTTTTTT. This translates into CSARDVKQRGEKLFF.

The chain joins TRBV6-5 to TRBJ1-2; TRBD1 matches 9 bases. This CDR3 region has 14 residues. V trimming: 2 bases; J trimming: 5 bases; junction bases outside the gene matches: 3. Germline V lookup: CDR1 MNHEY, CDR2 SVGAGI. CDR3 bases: TGTGCCAGCAGTTACGACGGGACAGGGTATGGCTACACCTTC. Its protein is CASSYDGTGYGYTF.

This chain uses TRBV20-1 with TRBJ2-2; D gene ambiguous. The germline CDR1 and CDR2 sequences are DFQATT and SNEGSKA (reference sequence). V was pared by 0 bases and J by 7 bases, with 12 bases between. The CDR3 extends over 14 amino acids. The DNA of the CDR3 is TGCAGTGCTAGAGATGGTGGAGCAGACGGGGAGCTGTTTTTT. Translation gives CSARDGGADGELFF.

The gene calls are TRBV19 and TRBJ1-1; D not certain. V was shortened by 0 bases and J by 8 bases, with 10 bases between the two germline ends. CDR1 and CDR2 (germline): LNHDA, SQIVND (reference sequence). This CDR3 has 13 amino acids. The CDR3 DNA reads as TGTGCCAGTAGTATAGACAGAACCCTAGAAGCTTTCTTT. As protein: CASSIDRTLEAFF.